This T cell receptor (beta chain) was identified in a study of beta chain features in type 1 diabetes. The overall study: In age, gender and cell yields, patients were similar to healthy donors. The study, taken as a whole, reports: Equally in patients and controls, PCR might preferentially amplify shorter templates. Moderately but significantly shorter TCRB CDR3s were found in Type 1 diabetes patients in all four CD4+ subsets.

Since all of the isolated RNA was reverse transcribed, expressed TCRB transcripts were what got sequenced. The repertoire was sequenced with immunoSEQ multiplex PCR; TCRdb's copy has only in-frame clones and lacks some. The sample consists of about 700,000 clones, about an eighth of them appearing once. About 100 mL of blood, on average, came from one heparinised draw per donor. Sorting based on CD45RO/CCR7/CD25/CD127/CD95/CD27 separated CD4+ naive, central memory, regulatory and stem cell-like memory cells. Worth noting for this clone: Its antigen is unknown.

The V and J ends lost 3 bases and 8 bases respectively, with 14 bases between them. The V gene's germline CDR1 is MDHEN and CDR2 SYDVKM. The CDR3 is made up of 15 amino acids. The V and J genes are TRBV28 and TRBJ1-6, with D perhaps matching TRBD1 (5 bases). The material sequenced was naive CD4+ T cells from blood. This clonotype originated in a man aged 18 to 29 with type 1 diabetes. The CDR3 coding sequence is TGTGCCAGCAGTTTTGGTGGGGCTGGGGATTCACCCCTCCACTTT. Its translation is CASSFGGAGDSPLHF.